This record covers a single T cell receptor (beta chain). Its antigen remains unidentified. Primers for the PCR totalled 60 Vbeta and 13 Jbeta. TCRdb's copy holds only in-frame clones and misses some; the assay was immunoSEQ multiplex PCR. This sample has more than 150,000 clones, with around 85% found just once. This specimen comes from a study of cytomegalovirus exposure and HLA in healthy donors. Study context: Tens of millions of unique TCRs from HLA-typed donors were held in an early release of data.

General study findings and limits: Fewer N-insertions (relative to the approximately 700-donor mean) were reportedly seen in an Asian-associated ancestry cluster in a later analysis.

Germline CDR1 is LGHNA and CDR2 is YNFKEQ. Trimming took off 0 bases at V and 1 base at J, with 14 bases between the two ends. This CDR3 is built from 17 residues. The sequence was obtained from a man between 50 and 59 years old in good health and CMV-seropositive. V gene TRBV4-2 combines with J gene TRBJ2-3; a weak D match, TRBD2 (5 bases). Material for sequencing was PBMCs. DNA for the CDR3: TGTGCCAGCAGCCAAGATCTTGAAGAGGGTGGCACAGATACGCAGTATTTT. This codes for CASSQDLEEGGTDTQYF.